Each of the 5 T cell receptor beta chains below was sequenced from the same sample in a study of blood T cell repertoires in COVID-19. Produced via immunoSEQ multiplex PCR; TCRdb's table is partial and in-frame only. The data contain about 320,000 clones, 90% of them seen just once; the ten biggest clones take up roughly 2.5%. The material sequenced was PBMCs or T cells enriched from blood (not recorded which). The receptors stem from a man aged 55 to 69 who had recovered from COVID-19.

V gene TRBV7-2 combines with J gene TRBJ2-1; D is undetermined. Germline CDR1 reads SGHTA; CDR2 reads FQGNSA. The CDR3 contains 13 residues. The V end lost 3 bases, the J end lost 4 bases, and 7 bases lay between the germline ends. DNA for the CDR3: TGTGCCAGCAGCTTGCGCTCATACAATGAGCAGTTCTTC. It is translated as CASSLRSYNEQFF. Complete variable domain (other parts from reference TRBV7-2 and TRBJ2-1): GAGVSQSPSNKVTEKGKDVELRCDPISGHTALYWYRQSLGQGLEFLIYFQGNSAPDKSGLPSDRFSAERTGGSVSTLTIQRTQQEDSAVYLCASSLRSYNEQFFGPGTRLTVL.

J is TRBJ1-5 and V is TRBV7-8; 8 bases line up with TRBD1. The CDR3 covers 16 residues. CDR1 is SGHVS, CDR2 FQNEAQ, per germline. V lost 0 bases, J lost 5 bases, and 6 bases stayed unmatched. The CDR3 is CASSLAVRGQDQPQHF. Written as DNA, the CDR3 is TGTGCCAGCAGCTTAGCCGTCAGGGGGCAGGATCAGCCCCAGCATTTT.

CDR3 nucleotides: TGTGCCAGCAGCTTACAAGCGACGAGCTCTGGCTACACCTTC. It specifies CASSLQATSSGYTF. The chain couples TRBV7-3 to TRBJ1-2; unclear D gene. With 2 bases removed from V and 7 bases from J, the gap between germline ends came to 14 bases. The germline V gene has CDR1 SGHTA and CDR2 FQGTGA. The CDR3 sequence is 14 residues long.

The chain is built from TRBV10-3 and TRBJ2-3, with TRBD2 identical over 10 bases. V shed 4 bases and J 6 bases; nucleotides not matched to a gene: 16. Looked up from germline, CDR1 is ENHRY and CDR2 is SYGVKD. This CDR3 contains 18 residues. In DNA, the CDR3 is TGTGCCATCAGTGGTATTAGCGGGAGGCCAGGGTCGACTGATACGCAGTATTTT. Translating gives CAISGISGRPGSTDTQYF.

This rearrangement joins TRBV7-8 to TRBJ2-6, with no clear D. Trimming removed 2 bases at V and 0 bases at J, with 5 bases between. Per germline, CDR1 SGHVS and CDR2 FQNEAQ. CDR3 length: 15 amino acids. This chain's CDR3 is CASSLIYSGANVLTF. The CDR3 coding sequence is TGTGCCAGCAGCTTAATCTACTCTGGGGCCAACGTCCTGACTTTC.